The rows below give T cell receptor beta chains drawn from one sample of a study of shared clonotypes between healthy human individuals. Sequencing was performed with immunoSEQ multiplex PCR; in TCRdb, only in-frame clones are kept and a portion is missing. Seen here are 500,000 to 700,000 clones, around 95% observed once, and the top ten hold over 0.1%. Sequenced: naive CD8+ T cells sorted from blood. These receptors all stem from a woman aged 25 to 39 in good health. Each CDR3 is given without its conserved first and last residue. The order of the fields is clone size, V gene, CDR3 protein. Only part of the rows carry a size: once, few, many, or a class if the clone is expanded.

-,TRBV2,ASARSGSMNTEAF
-,TRBV7-9,ASSLGRAEQY
-,TRBV14,ASSQEGGLIWAETRY
-,TRBV5-4,ASSLVATAGELF
-,TRBV27,ASSPGTGHEQY
once,TRBV10-1,ASSDRHQTEYYEQY
-,TRBV5-8,ASSLVANQETQY
-,TRBV5-1,ASSLSTGGDTEAF
-,TRBV30,AWSNGQGQETQY
once,TRBV21-1,ASSKTMDRAYSNQPQH
-,TRBV6-1,ASSEGLSGDYNEQF
-,TRBV28,ASSLVGSLSNQPQH
-,TRBV2,ASTYRVGSEAF
-,TRBV15,ATSTLLAGGDEQY
-,TRBV7-2,ASRPTSDNEQF
-,TRBV27,ASSLHREDGYT
-,TRBV7-2,ASSLVLGGLYNEQF
-,TRBV5-1,ASSLVEEPQH
-,TRBV27,ASSLGGASTDTQY
-,TRBV9,ASSLGQPRETQY
-,TRBV11-2,ASSFTAGELF
-,TRBV6-1,ASVLLRGIGNEQF
-,TRBV11-2,ASSLAAREIDTQY
-,TRBV27,ASSFQGQPQH
-,TRBV6-5,ASSNGQAGEKLF
-,TRBV19,ASSQGAQTYEQY
-,TRBV6-5,ASSYLGTGVSPLH
-,TRBV6-4,AAYRGKGDQPQH
-,TRBV27,ASSPGTSGSYEQY
-,TRBV27,ASSLNRAAVGDEQF
-,TRBV10-1,ASRSDSMSTDTQY
-,TRBV30,AWNLGGRVNSPLH